This T cell receptor (beta chain) was captured by sequencing in a study of blood T cell repertoires in COVID-19. Study context: Sources were T cells, B-cell-depleted T cells, or PBMCs; the material itself was cDNA or gDNA.

In the authors' methods: How many nucleated cells were present was estimated from reference gene primer amplification. Only in-frame clones appear in the TCRdb table, and some are missing; sequencing was by immunoSEQ multiplex PCR. V and J calls and clone size are given by that table; D and trimming were obtained from the DNA. The sample has 30,000 to 40,000 clones; about 85% are singletons. V lost 3 bases and J 1 base, leaving 12 bases between the germline ends. This CDR3 is 15 amino acids long. The V gene's germline CDR1 is LNHDA and CDR2 SQIVND (reference sequence). The TCR was taken from a human donor in a cohort sampled during active COVID-19. Material: peripheral blood. The rearrangement uses TRBV19 and TRBJ1-1; TRBD1 is a possible D gene (5 bases). The CDR3 DNA is TGTGCCAGTAGTATTGAGCACAGGACGAACACTGAAGCTTTCTTT. It is translated as CASSIEHRTNTEAFF.